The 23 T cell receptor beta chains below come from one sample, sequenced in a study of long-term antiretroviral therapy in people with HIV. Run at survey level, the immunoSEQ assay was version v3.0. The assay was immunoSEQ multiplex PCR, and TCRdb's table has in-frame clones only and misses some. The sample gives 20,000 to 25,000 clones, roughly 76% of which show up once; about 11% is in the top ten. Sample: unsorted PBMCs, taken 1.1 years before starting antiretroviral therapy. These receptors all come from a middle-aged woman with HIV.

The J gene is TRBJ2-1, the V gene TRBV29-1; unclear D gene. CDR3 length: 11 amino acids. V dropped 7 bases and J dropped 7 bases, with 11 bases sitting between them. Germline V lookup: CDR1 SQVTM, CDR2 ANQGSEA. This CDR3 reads CSATYVNEQFF. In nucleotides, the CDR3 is TGCAGCGCCACCTACGTTAATGAGCAGTTCTTC.

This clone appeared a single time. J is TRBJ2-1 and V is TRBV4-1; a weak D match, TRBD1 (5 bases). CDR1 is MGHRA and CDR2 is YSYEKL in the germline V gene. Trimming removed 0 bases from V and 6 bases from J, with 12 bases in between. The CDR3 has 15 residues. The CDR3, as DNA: TGCGCCAGCAGCCAAGAGCGAGACAGTGGCAATGAGCAGTTCTTC. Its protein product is CASSQERDSGNEQFF.

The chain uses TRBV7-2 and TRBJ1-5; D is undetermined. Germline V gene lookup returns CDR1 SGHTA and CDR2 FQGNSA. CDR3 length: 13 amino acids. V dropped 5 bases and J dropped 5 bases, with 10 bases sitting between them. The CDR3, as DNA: TGTGCCAGCAGCCGTGACACCGATCAGCCCCAGCATTTT. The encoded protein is CASSRDTDQPQHF.

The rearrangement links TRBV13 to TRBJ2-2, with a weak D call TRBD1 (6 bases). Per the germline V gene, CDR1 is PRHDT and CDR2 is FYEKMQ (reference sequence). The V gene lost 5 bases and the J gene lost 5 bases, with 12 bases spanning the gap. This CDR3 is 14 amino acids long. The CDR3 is CASSVVRGTGELFF. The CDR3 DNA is TGTGCCAGCAGCGTAGTGAGGGGGACCGGGGAGCTGTTTTTT.

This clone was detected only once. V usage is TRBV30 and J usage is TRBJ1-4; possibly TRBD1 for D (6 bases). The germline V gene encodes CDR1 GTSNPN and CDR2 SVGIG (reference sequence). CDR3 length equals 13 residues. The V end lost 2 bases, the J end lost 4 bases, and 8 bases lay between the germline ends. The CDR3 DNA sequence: TGTGCCTGGAGTTTACAGGGTAATGAAAAACTGTTTTTT. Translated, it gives CAWSLQGNEKLFF.

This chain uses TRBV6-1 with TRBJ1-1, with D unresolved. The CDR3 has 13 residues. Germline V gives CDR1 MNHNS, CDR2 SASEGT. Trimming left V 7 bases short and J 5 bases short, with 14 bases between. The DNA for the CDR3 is TGTGCCAGCACCGAGACACGAGGGACTGAAGCTTTCTTT. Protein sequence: CASTETRGTEAFF.

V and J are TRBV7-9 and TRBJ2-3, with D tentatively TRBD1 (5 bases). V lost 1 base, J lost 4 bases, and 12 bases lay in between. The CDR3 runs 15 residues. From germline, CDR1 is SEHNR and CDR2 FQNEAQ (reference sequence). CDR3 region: CASSLVQGGADTQYF. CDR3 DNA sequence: TGTGCCAGCAGCTTAGTGCAGGGCGGAGCAGATACGCAGTATTTT.

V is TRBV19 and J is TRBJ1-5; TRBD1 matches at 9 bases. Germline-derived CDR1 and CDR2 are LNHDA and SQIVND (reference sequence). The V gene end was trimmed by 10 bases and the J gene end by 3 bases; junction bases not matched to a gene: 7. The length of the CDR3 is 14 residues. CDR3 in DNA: TGTGCCACCAGGGACAGGGAGACCAATCAGCCCCAGCATTTT. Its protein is CATRDRETNQPQHF. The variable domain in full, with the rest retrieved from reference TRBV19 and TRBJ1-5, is DGGITQSPKYLFRKEGQNVTLSCEQNLNHDAMYWYRQDPGQGLRLIYYSQIVNDFQKGDIAEGYSVSREKKESFPLTVTSAQKNPTAFYLCATRDRETNQPQHFGDGTRLSIL.

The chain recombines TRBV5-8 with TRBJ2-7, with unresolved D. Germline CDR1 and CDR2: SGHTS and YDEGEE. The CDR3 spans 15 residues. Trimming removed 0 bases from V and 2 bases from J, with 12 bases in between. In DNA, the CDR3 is TGTGCCAGCAGCTTGGGTGGCTTGGAGACCTACGAGCAGTACTTC. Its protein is CASSLGGLETYEQYF. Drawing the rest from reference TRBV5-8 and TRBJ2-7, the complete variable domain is EAGVTQSPTHLIKTRGQQATLRCSPISGHTSVYWYQQALGLGLQFLLWYDEGEERNRGNFPPRFSGRQFPNYSSELNVNALELEDSALYLCASSLGGLETYEQYFGPGTRLTVT.

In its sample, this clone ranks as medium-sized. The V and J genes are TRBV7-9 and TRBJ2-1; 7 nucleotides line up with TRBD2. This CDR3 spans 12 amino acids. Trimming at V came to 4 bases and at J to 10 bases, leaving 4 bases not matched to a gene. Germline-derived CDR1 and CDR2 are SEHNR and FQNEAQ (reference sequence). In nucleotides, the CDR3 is TGTGCCAGCAGCTGGGGGGGGGTGGAGCAGTTCTTC. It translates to CASSWGGVEQFF.

Here the CDR3 reads CASSFGGSSYEQYF. The CDR3 nucleotides are TGTGCCAGCAGCTTTGGCGGGAGCTCCTACGAGCAGTACTTC. The gene calls are TRBV7-9 and TRBJ2-7; TRBD2 matches 7 bases. J gave up 0 bases and V 3 bases, and 2 bases lay outside the gene matches. The CDR3 is made up of 14 amino acids. Germline loops: CDR1 SEHNR, CDR2 FQNEAQ (reference sequence).

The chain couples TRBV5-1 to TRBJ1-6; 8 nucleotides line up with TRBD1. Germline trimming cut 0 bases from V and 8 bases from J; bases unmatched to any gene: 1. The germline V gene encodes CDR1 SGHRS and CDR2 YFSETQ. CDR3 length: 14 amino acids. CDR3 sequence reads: CASSLAGGHSPLHF. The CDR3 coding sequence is TGCGCCAGCAGCTTGGCAGGGGGCCATTCACCCCTCCACTTT.

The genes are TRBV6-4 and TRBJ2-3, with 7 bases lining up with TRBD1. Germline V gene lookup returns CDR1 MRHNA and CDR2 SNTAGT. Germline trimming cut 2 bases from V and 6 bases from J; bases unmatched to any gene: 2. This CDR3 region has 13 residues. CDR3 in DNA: TGTGCCAGCAGTGACCGGGACAGCGATACGCAGTATTTT. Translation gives CASSDRDSDTQYF.

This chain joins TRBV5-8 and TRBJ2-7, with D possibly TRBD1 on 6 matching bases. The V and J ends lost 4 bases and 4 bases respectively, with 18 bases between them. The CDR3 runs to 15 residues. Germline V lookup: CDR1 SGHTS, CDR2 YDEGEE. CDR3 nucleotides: TGTGCCAGCAGCCTACAGGGTGGTAGGGCTTACGAGCAGTACTTC. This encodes CASSLQGGRAYEQYF.

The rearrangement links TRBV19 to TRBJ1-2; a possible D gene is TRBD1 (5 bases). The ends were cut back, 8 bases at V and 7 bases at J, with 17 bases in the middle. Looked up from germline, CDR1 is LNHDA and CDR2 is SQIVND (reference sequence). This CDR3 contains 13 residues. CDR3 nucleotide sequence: TGTGCCAGTGGGACCGGGGTTTTTTTTGGCTACACCTTC. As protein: CASGTGVFFGYTF.

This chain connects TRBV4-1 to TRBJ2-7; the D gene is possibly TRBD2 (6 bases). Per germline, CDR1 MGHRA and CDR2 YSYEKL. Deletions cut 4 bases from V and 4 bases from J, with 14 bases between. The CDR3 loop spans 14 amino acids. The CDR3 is CASSPGEGFYEQYF. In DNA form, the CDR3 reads TGCGCCAGCAGCCCGGGGGAAGGGTTTTACGAGCAGTACTTC.

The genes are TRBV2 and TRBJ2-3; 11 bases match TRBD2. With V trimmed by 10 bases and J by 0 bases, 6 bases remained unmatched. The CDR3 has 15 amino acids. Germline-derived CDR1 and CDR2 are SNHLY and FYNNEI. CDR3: CATRLAGTSTDTQYF. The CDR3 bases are TGTGCCACCCGACTAGCGGGGACTAGCACAGATACGCAGTATTTT.

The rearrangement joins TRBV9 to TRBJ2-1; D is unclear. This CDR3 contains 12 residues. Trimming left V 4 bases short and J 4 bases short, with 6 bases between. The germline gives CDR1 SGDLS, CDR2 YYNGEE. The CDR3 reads CASSSEYNEQFF. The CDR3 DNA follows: TGTGCCAGCAGCTCAGAGTACAATGAGCAGTTCTTC.

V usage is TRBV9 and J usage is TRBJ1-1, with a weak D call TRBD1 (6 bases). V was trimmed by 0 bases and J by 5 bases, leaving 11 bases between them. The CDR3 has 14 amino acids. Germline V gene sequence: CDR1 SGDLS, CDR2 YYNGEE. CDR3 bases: TGTGCCAGCAGCGTAGGGACAGTTAGAACTGAAGCTTTCTTT. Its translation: CASSVGTVRTEAFF.

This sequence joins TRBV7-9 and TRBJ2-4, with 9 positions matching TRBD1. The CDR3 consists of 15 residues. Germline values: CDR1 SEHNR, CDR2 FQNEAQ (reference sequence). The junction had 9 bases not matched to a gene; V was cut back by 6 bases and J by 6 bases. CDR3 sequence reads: CASSSPGQGLNIQYF. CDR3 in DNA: TGTGCCAGCAGTTCCCCGGGACAGGGTTTAAACATTCAGTACTTC. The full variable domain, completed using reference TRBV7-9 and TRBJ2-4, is DTGVSQNPRHKITKRGQNVTFRCDPISEHNRLYWYRQTLGQGPEFLTYFQNEAQLEKSRLLSDRFSAERPKGSFSTLEIQRTEQGDSAMYLCASSSPGQGLNIQYFGAGTRLSVL.

CDR3 protein: CASGLVGSGSGANVLTF. The DNA of the CDR3 is TGTGCTAGTGGTTTGGTTGGGTCAGGGTCTGGGGCCAACGTCCTGACTTTC. The chain couples TRBV12-5 to TRBJ2-6, with D perhaps TRBD1 (5 bases). Germline lookup yields CDR1 LGHNT and CDR2 FRNRAP. The CDR3 runs to 17 residues. The V end was cut by 0 bases, the J end by 1 base, with 10 bases between. Based on the CDR3 plus reference TRBV12-5 and TRBJ2-6, the full variable domain is DARVTQTPRHKVTEMGQEVTMRCQPILGHNTVFWYRQTMMQGLELLAYFRNRAPLDDSGMPKDRFSAEMPDATLATLKIQPSEPRDSAVYFCASGLVGSGSGANVLTFGAGSRLTVL.

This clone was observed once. This CDR3 reads CASRISGGLTF. As DNA, the CDR3 is TGTGCCAGCAGGATATCAGGGGGCCTCACCTTC. This chain links TRBV6-1 with TRBJ1-2, with 8 bases lining up with TRBD1. V was clipped by 6 bases and J by 13 bases; unmatched bases: 7. Germline V gene lookup returns CDR1 MNHNS and CDR2 SASEGT. The CDR3 sequence is 11 residues long.

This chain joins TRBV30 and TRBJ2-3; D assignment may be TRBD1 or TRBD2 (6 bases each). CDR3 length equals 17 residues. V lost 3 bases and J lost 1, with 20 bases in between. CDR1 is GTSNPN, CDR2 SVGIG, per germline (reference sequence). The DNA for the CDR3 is TGTGCCTGGAGCCCTACGGGGGCAGTCTGGGGCACAGATACGCAGTATTTT. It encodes CAWSPTGAVWGTDTQYF.